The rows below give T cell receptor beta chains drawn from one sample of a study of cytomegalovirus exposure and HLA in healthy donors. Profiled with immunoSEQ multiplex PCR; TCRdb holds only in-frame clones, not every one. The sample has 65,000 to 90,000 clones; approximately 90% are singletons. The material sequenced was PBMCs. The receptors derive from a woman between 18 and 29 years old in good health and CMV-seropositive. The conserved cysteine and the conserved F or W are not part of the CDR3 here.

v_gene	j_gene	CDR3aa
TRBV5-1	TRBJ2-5	ASSLAASSQETQY
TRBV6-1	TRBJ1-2	ASSEQGNYGYT
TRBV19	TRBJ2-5	ASSMDTQETQY
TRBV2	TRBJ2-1	ASSAVFESSYNEQF
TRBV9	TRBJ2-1	ASSAGLAGRGIRSYNEQF
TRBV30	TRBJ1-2	AWSVSGVPYGYT
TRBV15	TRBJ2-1	ASGSLLEQF
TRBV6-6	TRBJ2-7	ASSYSRDEQY
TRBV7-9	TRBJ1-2	ASSLGTANYGYT
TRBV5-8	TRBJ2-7	ASSLGTAAYEQY
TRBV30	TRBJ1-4	ACSAQGQKF
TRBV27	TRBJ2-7	ASSQLIAPGTYEQY
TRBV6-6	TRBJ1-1	ASRLTGRNTEAF
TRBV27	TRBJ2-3	ASSLLAGGPTDTQY
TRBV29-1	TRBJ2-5	SVVGARGDQETQY
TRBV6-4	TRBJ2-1	ASSGRAYNEQF
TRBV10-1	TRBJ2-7	ASSSDGQGPYEQY
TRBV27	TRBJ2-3	ASSLSISWAADTQY
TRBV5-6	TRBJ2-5	ASSTGSGGIETQY
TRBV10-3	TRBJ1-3	AISDPRDSLLSSGNTIY
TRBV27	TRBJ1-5	ASSLAGGSNQPQH
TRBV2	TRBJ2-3	ASSEWASGSSLLGDTQY
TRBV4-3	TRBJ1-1	ASSQDLQGQNTEAF
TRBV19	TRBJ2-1	ASSSKGLAVYNEQF
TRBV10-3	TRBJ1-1	AISEHEINTEAF
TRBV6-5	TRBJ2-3	ASRRGGRLDTQY
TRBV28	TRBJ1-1	ASSLRTPSEAF
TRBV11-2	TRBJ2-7	ASSLPGLAGINEQY